This TCR beta chain was sequenced for a study of blood T cell repertoires in COVID-19. This CDR3 region has 16 residues. The germline V gene encodes CDR1 SGDLS and CDR2 YYNGEE. V lost 2 bases to trimming and J lost 4 bases, with 18 bases between them. The data were produced by immunoSEQ multiplex PCR, yet TCRdb's version contains in-frame clones alone and is incomplete. The data hold fewer than 150,000 clones, with roughly four fifths observed a single time. The receptor's source is a woman of 80 years or more in a cohort sampled during active or convalescent COVID-19. The sample consisted of peripheral blood. The V gene is TRBV9, the J gene TRBJ2-5; TRBD2 is a possible D gene (7 bases). DNA of the CDR3: TGTGCCAGCAGCGTGAGTAGACGGGGGGCACGAGAGACCCAGTACTTC. This codes for CASSVSRRGARETQYF.